This T cell receptor beta chain came from a study of blood T cell repertoires in COVID-19. Study-level background: The United States, Italy and Spain provided the acute and convalescent COVID-19 samples. PBMCs, B-cell-depleted T cells, or T cells provided the cDNA or gDNA that made up the material.

As processed by the authors: It was from reference gene primer amplification that nucleated cell counts were estimated. Measured with immunoSEQ multiplex PCR; TCRdb has only the in-frame clones, and not every one. The DNA was the basis for D and trimming; V, J and clone size are from that table. The sample includes roughly 230,000 clones, around 90% seen only once; the top ten take more than 0.8%. The CDR3 runs to 13 residues. Trimming shortened V by 5 bases and J by 8 bases, and 13 bases separated the two germline ends. Germline lookup yields CDR1 SEHNR and CDR2 FQNEAQ (reference sequence). Seattle's enrolled individuals joined amid active infection and were then monitored longitudinally.

The origin of this receptor is a man between 25 and 39 years old with COVID-19, enrolled during active disease. Sequenced: peripheral blood. The V call is TRBV7-9, the J call TRBJ2-1, with D possibly TRBD2 on 6 matching bases. CDR3 sequence reads: CASSPRRRDEQFF. The CDR3 nucleotides read TGTGCCAGCAGCCCACGACGGAGGGATGAGCAGTTCTTC.